This entry concerns a single T cell receptor beta chain. Its antigen is still unknown. CD4+ T cells from unexposed donors were obtained before the COVID-19 pandemic (2011-2018). After about ten days of culture, CD4+ T cells were isolated. This record comes from a study of CD4 T cells in relation to SARS-CoV-2 and coronaviruses. In the study overall: Negative control cultures got HIV-1 Nef peptides or no peptide. The restricting HLA molecule for shared crossreactive spike epitopes was mapped.

Germline V gene lookup returns CDR1 SGHTA and CDR2 FQGNSA. CDR3 size: 12 residues. V dropped 1 base and J dropped 7 bases, with 7 bases sitting between them. The repertoire was sequenced with immunoSEQ multiplex PCR; TCRdb's copy has only in-frame clones and lacks some. The table includes around 25,000 clones, about four fifths detected once. Source material: CD4+ T cells from PBMCs, cultured in vitro. The gene calls are TRBV7-2 and TRBJ1-1; no definite D call. The TCR was taken from a human donor in good health. CDR3 nucleotides: TGTGCCAGCAGCTTAGGAGTAAGTGAAGCTTTCTTT. Its translation: CASSLGVSEAFF.